A single T cell receptor beta chain is shown here with its context. Deletions cut 5 bases from V and 0 bases from J, with 10 bases between. This CDR3 region has 15 residues. CDR1 and CDR2 (germline): SGHAT, FQNNGV. This sample stems from a study of shared clonotypes between healthy human individuals. Some clones are missing from TCRdb's copy, which holds only in-frame ones; the method was immunoSEQ multiplex PCR. The sample lists about 1.5 million clones, about 98% occurring once. The sequenced sample was naive CD4+ T cells sorted from blood. The subset is: CD45RA+ positively selected. V is TRBV11-2 and J is TRBJ1-4; TRBD1 is a possible D gene (6 bases). This clonotype was sampled from a man aged 30 to 39 in good health. For the CDR3, the DNA is TGTGCCAGCAGCGCACGGACAGCAACTAATGAAAAACTGTTTTTT. It codes for CASSARTATNEKLFF.